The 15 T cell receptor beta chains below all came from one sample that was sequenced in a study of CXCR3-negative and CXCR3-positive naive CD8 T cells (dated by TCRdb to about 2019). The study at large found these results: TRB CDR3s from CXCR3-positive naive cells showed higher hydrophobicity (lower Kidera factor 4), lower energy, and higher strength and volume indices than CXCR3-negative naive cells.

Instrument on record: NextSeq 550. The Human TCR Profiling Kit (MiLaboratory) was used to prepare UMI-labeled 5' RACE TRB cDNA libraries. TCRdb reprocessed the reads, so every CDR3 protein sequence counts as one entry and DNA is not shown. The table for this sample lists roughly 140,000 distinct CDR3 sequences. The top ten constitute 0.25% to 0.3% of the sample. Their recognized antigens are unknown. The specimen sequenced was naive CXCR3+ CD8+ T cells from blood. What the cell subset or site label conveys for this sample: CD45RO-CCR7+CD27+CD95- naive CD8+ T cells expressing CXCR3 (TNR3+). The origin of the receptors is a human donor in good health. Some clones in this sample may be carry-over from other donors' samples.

CDR3 region: CSARDWEGTDTQYF. The chain uses TRBV20-1 and TRBJ2-3. CDR1 and CDR2 from the germline V gene are DFQATT and SNEGSKA (reference sequence). The CDR3 covers 14 residues.

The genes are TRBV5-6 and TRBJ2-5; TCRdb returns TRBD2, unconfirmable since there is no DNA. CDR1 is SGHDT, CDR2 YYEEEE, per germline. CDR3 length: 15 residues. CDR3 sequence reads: CASSWWEIVQETQYF.

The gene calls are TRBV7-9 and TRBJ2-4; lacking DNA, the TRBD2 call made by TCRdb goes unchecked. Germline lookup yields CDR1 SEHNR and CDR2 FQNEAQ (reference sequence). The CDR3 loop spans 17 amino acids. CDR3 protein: CASSLEEGARAKNIQYF.

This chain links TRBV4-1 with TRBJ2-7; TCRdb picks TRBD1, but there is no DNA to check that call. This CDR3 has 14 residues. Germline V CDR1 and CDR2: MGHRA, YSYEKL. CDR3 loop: CASSMDTADYEQYF.

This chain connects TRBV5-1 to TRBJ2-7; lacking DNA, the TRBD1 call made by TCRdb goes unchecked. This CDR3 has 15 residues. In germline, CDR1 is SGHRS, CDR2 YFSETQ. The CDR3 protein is CASSLRTGVAYEQYF.

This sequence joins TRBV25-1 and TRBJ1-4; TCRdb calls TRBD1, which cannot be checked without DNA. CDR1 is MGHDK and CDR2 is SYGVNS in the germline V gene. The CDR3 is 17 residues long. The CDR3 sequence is CASSERDRGRRDEKLFF.

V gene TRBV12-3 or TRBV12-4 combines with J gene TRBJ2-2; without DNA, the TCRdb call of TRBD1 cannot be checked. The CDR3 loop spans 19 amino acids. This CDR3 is CASSAHRDRVSFYTGELFF.

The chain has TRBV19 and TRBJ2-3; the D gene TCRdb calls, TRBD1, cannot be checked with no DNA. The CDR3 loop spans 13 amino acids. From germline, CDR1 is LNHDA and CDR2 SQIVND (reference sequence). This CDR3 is CASSQDYTDTQYF. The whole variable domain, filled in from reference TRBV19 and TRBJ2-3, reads DGGITQSPKYLFRKEGQNVTLSCEQNLNHDAMYWYRQDPGQGLRLIYYSQIVNDFQKGDIAEGYSVSREKKESFPLTVTSAQKNPTAFYLCASSQDYTDTQYFGPGTRLTVL.

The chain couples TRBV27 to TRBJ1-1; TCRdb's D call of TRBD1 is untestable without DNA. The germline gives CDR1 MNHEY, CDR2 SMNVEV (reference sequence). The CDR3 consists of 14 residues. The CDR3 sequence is CASSLNPGYTEAFF.

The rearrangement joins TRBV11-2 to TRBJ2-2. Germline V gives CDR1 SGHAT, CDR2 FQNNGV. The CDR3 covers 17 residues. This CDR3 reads CASSLGFSGEGTGELFF.

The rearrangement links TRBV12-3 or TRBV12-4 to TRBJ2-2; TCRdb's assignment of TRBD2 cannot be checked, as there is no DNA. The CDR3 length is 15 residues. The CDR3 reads CASSGLASATGELFF.

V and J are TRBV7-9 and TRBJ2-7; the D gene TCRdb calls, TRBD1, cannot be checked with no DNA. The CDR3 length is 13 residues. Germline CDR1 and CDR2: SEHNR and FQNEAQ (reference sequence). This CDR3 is CASSFRGGYEQYF. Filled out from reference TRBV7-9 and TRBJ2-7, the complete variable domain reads DTGVSQNPRHKITKRGQNVTFRCDPISEHNRLYWYRQTLGQGPEFLTYFQNEAQLEKSRLLSDRFSAERPKGSFSTLEIQRTEQGDSAMYLCASSFRGGYEQYFGPGTRLTVT.

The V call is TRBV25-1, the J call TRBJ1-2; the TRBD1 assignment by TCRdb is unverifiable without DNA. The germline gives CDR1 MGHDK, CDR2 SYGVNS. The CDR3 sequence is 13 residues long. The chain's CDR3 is CASSVGGAYGYTF.

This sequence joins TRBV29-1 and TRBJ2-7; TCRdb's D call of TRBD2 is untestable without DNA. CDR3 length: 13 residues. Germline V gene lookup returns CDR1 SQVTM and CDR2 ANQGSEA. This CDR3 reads CSVKLAGSDEQYF.

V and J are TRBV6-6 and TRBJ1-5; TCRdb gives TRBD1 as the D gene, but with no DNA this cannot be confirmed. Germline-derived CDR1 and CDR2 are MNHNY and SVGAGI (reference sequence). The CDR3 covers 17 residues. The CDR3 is CASSYYGRQGLNQPQHF.